These T cell receptor beta chains were read from a single sample in a study of PD-1 blockade in classical Hodgkin lymphoma. Clones were read by immunoSEQ multiplex PCR, and TCRdb kept only the in-frame ones, dropping some. The sample lists tens of thousands of clones, about 94% occurring once. Sequencing was carried out using peripheral blood mononuclear cells (PBMCs). These receptors were obtained from a human donor with classical Hodgkin lymphoma. Both conserved end residues are part of each CDR3. D genes are given only for firm matches.

V gene,CDR3 length,J gene,D gene,CDR3 protein,CDR3 DNA
TRBV5-1,15,TRBJ1-4,TRBD1,CASSLGDRDNEKLFF,TGCGCCAGCAGCTTGGGGGACAGGGATAATGAAAAACTGTTTTTT
TRBV29-1,16,TRBJ2-3,.,CSVVARGEVVTDTQYF,TGCAGCGTTGTCGCCAGGGGGGAGGTAGTCACAGATACGCAGTATTTT
TRBV10-3,16,TRBJ2-1,TRBD1,CAISLVGDSPSNEQFF,TGTGCCATCAGTTTGGTGGGGGACAGCCCTTCGAATGAGCAGTTCTTC
TRBV7-3,13,TRBJ2-7,.,CASSALGRGEQYF,TGTGCCAGCAGCGCGCTGGGGCGGGGTGAGCAGTACTTC
TRBV5-4,13,TRBJ1-1,.,CASSFGANTEAFF,TGTGCCAGCAGCTTCGGGGCGAACACTGAAGCTTTCTTT
TRBV11-2,14,TRBJ1-4,.,CASTHRGYNEKLFF,TGTGCCAGCACCCACCGGGGGTATAATGAAAAACTGTTTTTT
TRBV5-4,16,TRBJ2-7,.,CASSLLPGPSSYEQYF,TGTGCCAGCAGCTTACTACCGGGACCTAGCTCCTACGAGCAGTACTTC
TRBV7-2,12,TRBJ1-1,.,CASSRLNTEAFF,TGTGCCAGCAGCAGGCTGAACACTGAAGCTTTCTTT
TRBV27,14,TRBJ1-1,.,CASSSGPMNTEAFF,TGTGCCAGCAGTTCAGGACCGATGAACACTGAAGCTTTCTTT
TRBV7-2,16,TRBJ2-3,.,CASSLVGPSKGDTQYF,TGTGCCAGCAGCTTAGTGGGTCCTTCTAAGGGGGATACGCAGTATTTT
TRBV11-3,13,TRBJ1-2,.,CASSLDQDYGYTF,TGTGCCAGCAGCTTAGATCAGGACTATGGCTACACCTTC
TRBV2,17,TRBJ2-7,.,CASSYSDRLTPFYEQYF,TGTGCCAGCAGTTACTCCGATCGGTTAACCCCTTTCTACGAGCAGTACTTC
TRBV28,15,TRBJ1-4,TRBD1,CASSLPGTGGEKLFF,TGTGCCAGCAGCCTTCCCGGGACAGGGGGAGAAAAACTGTTTTTT
TRBV28,13,TRBJ1-1,TRBD1,CASNTQGAPEAFF,TGTGCCAGCAATACCCAGGGGGCGCCTGAAGCTTTCTTT
TRBV7-2,16,TRBJ2-2,TRBD1,CASSFPKGQITGELFF,TGTGCCAGCAGCTTTCCAAAGGGACAGATTACCGGGGAGCTGTTTTTT
TRBV4-3,15,TRBJ2-7,.,CASSQDWVTTYEQYF,TGCGCCAGCAGTCAGGACTGGGTGACGACGTACGAGCAGTACTTC
TRBV5-6,13,TRBJ2-1,TRBD2,CASGLAGVYEQFF,TGTGCCAGTGGACTAGCGGGAGTGTATGAGCAGTTCTTC
TRBV11-3,12,TRBJ2-7,.,CASTGQSYEQYF,TGTGCCAGCACCGGACAGTCCTACGAGCAGTACTTC
TRBV27,14,TRBJ2-1,.,CASSWGHSYNEQFF,TGTGCCAGCAGTTGGGGACACTCCTACAATGAGCAGTTCTTC
TRBV6-5,12,TRBJ2-2,.,CASSQYTGELFF,TGTGCCAGCAGCCAGTACACCGGGGAGCTGTTTTTT
TRBV27,13,TRBJ2-1,.,CASSLGPNNEQFF,TGTGCCAGCAGTTTAGGTCCAAACAATGAGCAGTTCTTC
TRBV30,15,TRBJ2-3,.,CAWSRGASREDTQYF,TGTGCCTGGAGTCGCGGGGCCAGCCGCGAGGATACGCAGTATTTT
TRBV19,16,TRBJ2-3,TRBD2,CASPPPGASGRDTQYF,TGTGCCAGTCCCCCCCCGGGGGCTAGCGGGAGAGATACGCAGTATTTT
TRBV28,17,TRBJ2-3,TRBD2,CASSIPGLAGGHDTQYF,TGTGCCAGCAGTATCCCTGGACTAGCGGGGGGGCACGATACGCAGTATTTT
TRBV7-2,13,TRBJ1-2,TRBD1,CASTKLTGYGYTF,TGTGCCAGCACCAAATTGACAGGGTATGGCTACACCTTC
TRBV25-1,16,TRBJ2-1,.,CASGGRRSGSRYEQFF,TGTGCCAGCGGGGGTCGTCGGAGTGGGAGTAGGTATGAGCAGTTCTTC
TRBV29-1,13,TRBJ1-1,.,CSATYGGITEAFF,TGCAGCGCTACTTACGGGGGGATCACTGAAGCTTTCTTT
TRBV28,13,TRBJ2-7,.,CASSFWDRDEQYF,TGTGCCAGCAGTTTTTGGGACCGAGACGAGCAGTACTTC
TRBV9,15,TRBJ2-2,TRBD1,CASSETGVGTGELFF,TGTGCCAGCAGCGAGACAGGGGTTGGCACCGGGGAGCTGTTTTTT
TRBV27,14,TRBJ1-5,TRBD1,CASSFNRGNQPQHF,TGTGCCAGCAGTTTTAACAGGGGTAATCAGCCCCAGCATTTT
TRBV9,16,TRBJ2-5,TRBD2,CASSVGIAGGEETQYF,TGTGCCAGCAGCGTAGGTATAGCGGGAGGAGAGGAGACCCAGTACTTC
TRBV2,13,TRBJ2-5,.,CASSGDRQETQYF,TGTGCCAGCAGCGGTGACAGGCAAGAGACCCAGTACTTC
TRBV2,12,TRBJ2-1,.,CASSAVGNEQFF,TGTGCCAGCAGTGCGGTAGGGAATGAGCAGTTCTTC
TRBV4-2,17,TRBJ2-5,TRBD2,CASSQAIPSGGAETQYF,TGTGCCAGCAGCCAAGCTATCCCTAGCGGGGGGGCGGAGACCCAGTACTTC
TRBV7-9,15,TRBJ1-1,.,CASSLERTAYSEAFF,TGTGCCAGCAGCTTAGAACGGACGGCGTACTCTGAAGCTTTCTTT